The 12 T cell receptor beta chains below were found in one sample sequenced in a study of blood T cells in healthy people across ages. A second PCR, run for about 6 to 11 cycles, used a sample-barcoded 5' primer plus a J-beta primer mix. TCRdb re-called the 5' RACE reads through MiXCR, storing one row per CDR3 protein. The sample shows about 680,000 distinct CDR3 sequences, over 45% of them seen only once. The sample was blood. All receptors derive from a woman in her fifties or sixties in good health.

The chain has TRBV20-1 and TRBJ2-1, with D tentatively TRBD1 or TRBD2 (7 bases each). CDR3 size: 15 residues. The germline gives CDR1 DFQATT, CDR2 SNEGSKA (reference sequence). Between the trimmed V and J ends, which lost 4 bases and 8 bases, there was a span of 21 bases. The CDR3 sequence: CSANQPQGEGDEQFF. In nucleotides, the CDR3 is TGCAGTGCTAATCAGCCGCAGGGGGAGGGGGATGAGCAGTTCTTC.

This clonotype was seen only a few times. The chain joins TRBV21-1 to TRBJ1-5. TRBV21-1 is deemed a pseudogene. This CDR3 has 15 amino acids. CDR3 in amino acids: CASSKGGGAGQPQHF. The DNA of the CDR3 is TGTGCCAGCAGCAAGGGCGGAGGGGCCGGTCAGCCCCAGCATTTT.

The chain couples TRBV6-2 or TRBV6-3 to TRBJ2-7; D not resolved. Deletions cut 5 bases from V and 6 bases from J, with 14 bases between. This CDR3 is built from 13 residues. CDR1 and CDR2 (germline): MNHEY, SVGEGT. CDR3 in DNA: TGTGCCAGCAGTATAACAACGCGGTCCGAGCAGTACTTC. The encoded protein is CASSITTRSEQYF.

The rearrangement uses TRBV14 and TRBJ2-5, with D perhaps matching TRBD2 (6 bases). Per germline, CDR1 SGHDN and CDR2 FVKESK. V lost 3 bases and J lost 2, with 22 bases in between. CDR3 length: 18 amino acids. In nucleotides, the CDR3 is TGTGCCAGCAGCCATCGTTGGCGGACTGGCGGGAAACAAGAGACCCAGTACTTC. Translation: CASSHRWRTGGKQETQYF.

This clonotype appeared a single time. A read error may explain this, as a much larger clone is one base away. This rearrangement joins TRBV4-2 to TRBJ1-2, with D uncertain. CDR1 LGHNA and CDR2 YNFKEQ come from the germline V gene. This CDR3 comprises 11 residues. V shed 4 bases and J shed 6 bases, with 6 bases lying between them. In nucleotides, the CDR3 is TGTGCCAGCAGCCTTCGGGATGGCTACACCTTC. This translates into CASSLRDGYTF.

The chain couples TRBV4-3 to TRBJ1-2; D is unclear. Germline lookup yields CDR1 LGHNA and CDR2 YSLEER. The CDR3 loop spans 14 amino acids. V was pared by 4 bases and J by 0 bases, with 9 bases between. In DNA, the CDR3 is TGCGCCAGCAGCCCCAGAATTGCTAACTATGGCTACACCTTC. It translates to CASSPRIANYGYTF.

The gene calls are TRBV4-1 and TRBJ2-1, with 12 bases identical to TRBD2. The V segment lost 3 bases and the J segment 9 bases; nucleotides outside the gene matches: 9. The CDR3 contains 16 residues. Germline CDR1 reads MGHRA; CDR2 reads YSYEKL. The CDR3 loop reads CASSHPTSGSGTEQFF. CDR3 coding DNA: TGCGCCAGCAGCCACCCGACTAGCGGGAGTGGCACTGAGCAGTTCTTC.

V is TRBV3-1 and J is TRBJ2-2, with D hard to call. V lost 0 bases, J lost 6 bases, and 8 bases lay in between. CDR3 length equals 14 residues. Germline CDR1 and CDR2: LGHDT and YNNKEL (reference sequence). CDR3 protein: CASSQETWAGELFF. In DNA form, the CDR3 reads TGTGCCAGCAGCCAAGAAACGTGGGCCGGGGAGCTGTTTTTT.

This clonotype has only a few counts. J is TRBJ1-1 and V is TRBV9; 7 nucleotides agree with TRBD1. The CDR3 runs to 16 residues. Trimming removed 4 bases from V and 0 bases from J; junction bases left unmatched: 9. Germline values: CDR1 SGDLS, CDR2 YYNGEE. The CDR3 DNA sequence: TGTGCCAGCAGCCCTAGGACAGGTGGGATGAACACTGAAGCTTTCTTT. It is translated as CASSPRTGGMNTEAFF.

In its sample, this clonotype was seen a few times. The J gene is TRBJ2-1, the V gene TRBV12-3 or TRBV12-4; D is undetermined. Trimming left V 5 bases short and J 7 bases short, with 12 bases between. CDR3 length: 13 residues. CDR3 nucleotide sequence: TGTGCCAGCAGTCTACGTCGGCCGAATGAGCAGTTCTTC. This sequence encodes CASSLRRPNEQFF.

Only a few counts were recorded for this clonotype. The chain recombines TRBV20-1 with TRBJ2-5; 9 bases are a match to TRBD2. Germline lookup yields CDR1 DFQATT and CDR2 SNEGSKA (reference sequence). The CDR3 covers 13 residues. With V trimmed by 5 bases and J by 4 bases, 5 bases remained unmatched. CDR3 region: CSASAGGGETQYF. CDR3 bases: TGCAGTGCTTCAGCGGGAGGTGGAGAGACCCAGTACTTC.

This sequence joins TRBV2 and TRBJ2-5, with D tentatively TRBD2 (5 bases). Germline V gene lookup returns CDR1 SNHLY and CDR2 FYNNEI. This CDR3 is 14 amino acids long. Trimming took 4 bases from V and 0 from J, leaving 9 bases between them. The CDR3 sequence: CASSVGENQETQYF. The CDR3, as DNA: TGTGCCAGCAGTGTGGGAGAAAACCAAGAGACCCAGTACTTC.